The entry that follows covers one TCR beta chain sequence. Its antigen is currently unknown. This record comes from a study of cytomegalovirus exposure and HLA in healthy donors. Study outcomes and limitations: A prior analysis recorded that most TCR beta V segments were productive about 87% or about 30% of the time.

The study ran its PCR with 60 Vbeta and 13 Jbeta primers. Profiling relied on immunoSEQ multiplex PCR, and the TCRdb table lists in-frame clones only, not all of them. Counted here are tens of thousands of clones, more than 70% occurring once; the ten biggest clones make up approximately 4.8%. The sequence derives from a male donor in good health and CMV-seropositive. The sequenced sample was PBMCs.

The CDR3 DNA sequence: TGTGCCAGCAGCTCGCTCGGACTAGCGGGCGGTGTGCATACGCAGTATTTT. This gives the protein CASSSLGLAGGVHTQYF. The chain couples TRBV7-9 to TRBJ2-3; 11 positions agree with TRBD2. The V segment lost 4 bases and the J segment 7 bases; nucleotides outside the gene matches: 13. From germline, CDR1 is SEHNR and CDR2 FQNEAQ (reference sequence). CDR3 length: 17 amino acids.